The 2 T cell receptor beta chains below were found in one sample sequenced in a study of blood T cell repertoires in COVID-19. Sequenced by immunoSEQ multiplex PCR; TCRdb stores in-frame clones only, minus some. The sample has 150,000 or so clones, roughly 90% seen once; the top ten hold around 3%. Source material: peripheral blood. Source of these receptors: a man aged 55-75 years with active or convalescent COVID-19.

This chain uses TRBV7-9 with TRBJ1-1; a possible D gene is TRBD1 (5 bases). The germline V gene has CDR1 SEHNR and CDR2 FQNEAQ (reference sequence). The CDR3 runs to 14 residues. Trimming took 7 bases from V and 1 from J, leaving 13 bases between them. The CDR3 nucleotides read TGTGCCAGCAACCTATCGGGGGGGAACACTGAAGCTTTCTTT. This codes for CASNLSGGNTEAFF.

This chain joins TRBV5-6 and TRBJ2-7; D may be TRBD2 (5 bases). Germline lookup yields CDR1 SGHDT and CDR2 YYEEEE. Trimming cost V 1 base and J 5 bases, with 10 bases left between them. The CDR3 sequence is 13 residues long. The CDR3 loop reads CASSLTAGHEQYF. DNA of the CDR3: TGTGCCAGCAGCTTGACGGCGGGCCACGAGCAGTACTTC.